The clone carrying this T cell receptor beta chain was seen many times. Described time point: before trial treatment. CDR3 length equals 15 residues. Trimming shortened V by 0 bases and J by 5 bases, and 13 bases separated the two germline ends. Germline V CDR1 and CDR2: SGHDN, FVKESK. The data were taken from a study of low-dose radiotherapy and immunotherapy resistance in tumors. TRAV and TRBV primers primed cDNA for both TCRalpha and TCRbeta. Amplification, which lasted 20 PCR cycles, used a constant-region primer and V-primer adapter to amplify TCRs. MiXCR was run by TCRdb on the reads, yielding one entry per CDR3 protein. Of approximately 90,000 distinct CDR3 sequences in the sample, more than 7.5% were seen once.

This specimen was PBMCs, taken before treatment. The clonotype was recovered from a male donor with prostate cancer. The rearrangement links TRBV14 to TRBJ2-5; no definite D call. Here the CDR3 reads CASSQDRSHSETQYF. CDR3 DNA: TGTGCCAGCAGCCAAGATCGTTCCCACTCCGAGACCCAGTACTTC.